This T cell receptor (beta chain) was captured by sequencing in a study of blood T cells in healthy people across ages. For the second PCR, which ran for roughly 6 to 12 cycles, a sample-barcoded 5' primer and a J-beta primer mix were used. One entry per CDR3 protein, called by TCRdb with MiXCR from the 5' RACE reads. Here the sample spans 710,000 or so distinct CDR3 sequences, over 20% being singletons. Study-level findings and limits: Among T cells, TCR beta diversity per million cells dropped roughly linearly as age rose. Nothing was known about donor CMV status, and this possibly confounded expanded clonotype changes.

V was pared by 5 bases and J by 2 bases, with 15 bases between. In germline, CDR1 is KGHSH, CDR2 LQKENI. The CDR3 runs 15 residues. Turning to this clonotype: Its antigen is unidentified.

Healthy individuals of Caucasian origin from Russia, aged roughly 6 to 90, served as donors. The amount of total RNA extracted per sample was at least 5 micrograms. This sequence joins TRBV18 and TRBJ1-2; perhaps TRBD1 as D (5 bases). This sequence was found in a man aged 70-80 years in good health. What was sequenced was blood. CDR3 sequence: CASSSSRDVNYGYTF. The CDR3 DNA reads TGTGCCAGCTCATCCTCACGGGACGTCAACTATGGCTACACCTTC. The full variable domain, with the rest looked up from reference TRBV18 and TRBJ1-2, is NAGVMQNPRHLVRRRGQEARLRCSPMKGHSHVYWYRQLPEEGLKFMVYLQKENIIDESGMPKERFSAEFPKEGPSILRIQQVVRGDSAAYFCASSSSRDVNYGYTFGSGTRLTVV.